A single sample gave rise to the 32 T cell receptor beta chains below, sequenced in a study of T-cell reconstitution after alpha-beta-depleted transplantation in children. It was with unique molecular identifiers that the TCRbeta library was prepared. Each CDR3 protein gets one entry after TCRdb re-called the PCR reads with MiXCR. The data contain about 220,000 distinct CDR3 sequences, approximately 15% of them singletons. The sample here was PBMCs, mostly from graft donor cells, taken 360 days after TCRalphabeta/CD19-depleted stem cell transplant. The receptors come from a male patient between 2 and 10 years old who had a stem cell transplant for acute lymphoblastic leukemia, so the T cells may come from the graft donor.

The J gene is TRBJ1-5, the V gene TRBV19; D perhaps matches TRBD1 (6 bases). Trimming took off 1 base at V and 7 bases at J, with 11 bases between the two ends. This CDR3 region has 14 residues. The germline V gene has CDR1 LNHDA and CDR2 SQIVND (reference sequence). In DNA, the CDR3 is TGTGCCAGTAGTATAGTGGGACAACAACAGCCCCAGCATTTT. Protein sequence: CASSIVGQQQPQHF.

This CDR3 is CASTGWTGQNQPQHF. The CDR3 DNA sequence: TGTGCCAGCACAGGCTGGACAGGGCAAAATCAGCCCCAGCATTTT. The chain is built from TRBV6-2 or TRBV6-3 and TRBJ1-5; 8 nucleotides line up with TRBD1. Trimming at V came to 7 bases and at J to 4 bases, leaving 9 bases not matched to a gene. CDR1 is MNHEY and CDR2 is SVGEGT in the germline V gene. This CDR3 is built from 15 residues.

The V and J genes are TRBV24-1 and TRBJ2-7; D gene unclear. This CDR3 comprises 14 residues. Looked up from germline, CDR1 is KGHDR and CDR2 is SFDVKD. Trimming shortened V by 5 bases and J by 0 bases, and 10 bases separated the two germline ends. CDR3 bases: TGTGCCACCAGTGGGTGGGCAGGCTCCTACGAGCAGTACTTC. Encoded protein: CATSGWAGSYEQYF.

This clonotype has a count of ten or more. The chain has TRBV20-1 and TRBJ2-7; tentatively, D is TRBD1 or TRBD2 (5 bases each). The CDR3 consists of 15 residues. Trimming pared 3 bases from V and 2 bases from J, leaving 17 bases between. Germline V lookup: CDR1 DFQATT, CDR2 SNEGSKA (reference sequence). Here the CDR3 DNA reads TGCAGTGCTAGTGGGGACCCGGGGCTGCCCTACGAGCAGTACTTC. Protein product: CSASGDPGLPYEQYF.

Regarding this clonotype: Germline is not matched at one junction end, which may reflect a read error. This rearrangement joins TRBV7-7 to TRBJ2-5; 10 nucleotides line up with TRBD1. The CDR3 consists of 15 residues. Germline CDR1 is SSHAT and CDR2 is FNYEAQ (reference sequence). CDR3 loop: CASSLLGQGHETQYF. In DNA form, the CDR3 reads TGTGCTAGCAGCTTATTGGGACAGGGGCACGAGACCCAGTACTTC. The complete variable domain, with remaining parts taken from reference TRBV7-7 and TRBJ2-5, reads GAGVSQSPRYKVTKRGQDVTLRCDPISSHATLYWYQQALGQGPEFLTYFNYEAQPDKSGLPSDRFSAERPEGSISTLTIQRTEQRDSAMYRCASSLLGQGHETQYFGPGTRLLVL.

The gene calls are TRBV27 and TRBJ1-1; a possible D gene is TRBD1 (5 bases). This CDR3 is built from 12 residues. The germline V gene encodes CDR1 MNHEY and CDR2 SMNVEV (reference sequence). Trimming shortened V by 8 bases and J by 5 bases, and 12 bases separated the two germline ends. The CDR3 DNA is TGTGCCAGCCAATGGGGGGGAACTGAAGCTTTCTTT. The encoded protein is CASQWGGTEAFF.

The sample holds a few counts of this clonotype. CDR3 region: CASRGGSEKLFF. In DNA form, the CDR3 reads TGTGCCAGCAGGGGAGGAAGTGAAAAACTGTTTTTT. The rearrangement joins TRBV28 to TRBJ1-4; D not certain. Germline CDR1 reads MDHEN; CDR2 reads SYDVKM. This CDR3 contains 12 residues. Trimming removed 6 bases at V and 7 bases at J, with 9 bases between.

There are a few counts of this clonotype. This sequence joins TRBV12-3 or TRBV12-4 and TRBJ2-1; TRBD1 is a possible D gene (5 bases). The CDR3 loop spans 12 amino acids. V dropped 2 bases and J dropped 14 bases, with 13 bases sitting between them. CDR3 in DNA: TGTGCCAGCAGTTTAAGCAGGCAGGGTGAGTTCTTC. Residues: CASSLSRQGEFF.

As concerns this clonotype: A much larger clone lies one base from this, so it may be a read error. The rearrangement joins TRBV18 to TRBJ1-1, with D unclear. The CDR3 contains 13 residues. Germline V gives CDR1 KGHSH, CDR2 LQKENI. The CDR3 nucleotides read TGTGCCAGCTCACCAGCGGTGAACGCTGAAGCTTTCTTT. Amino acids: CASSPAVNAEAFF.

The chain carries TRBV4-1 and TRBJ1-6, with D possibly TRBD1 on 6 matching bases. In germline, CDR1 is MGHRA, CDR2 YSYEKL. CDR3 size: 15 residues. The ends were cut back, 3 bases at V and 10 bases at J, with 16 bases in the middle. The CDR3 protein is CASSQGGGLGSPLHF. The CDR3 DNA is TGCGCCAGCAGCCAGGGGGGGGGCCTTGGGTCACCCCTCCACTTT.

The genes are TRBV6-2 or TRBV6-3 and TRBJ2-1, with 10 nucleotides matching TRBD2. V shed 6 bases, J shed 7 bases, and the junction held 15 bases outside the gene matches. There are 17 residues in the CDR3. Germline V gene sequence: CDR1 MNHEY, CDR2 SVGEGT. The CDR3 region has the DNA TGTGCCAGCAGCCCCTGGGGGTCGCTAGCGGGAGAGAATGAGCAGTTCTTC. Translating gives CASSPWGSLAGENEQFF.

The J gene is TRBJ2-4, the V gene TRBV6-2 or TRBV6-3; D possibly corresponds to TRBD1 (5 bases). From germline, CDR1 is MNHEY and CDR2 SVGEGT. This CDR3 spans 18 amino acids. V lost 6 bases, J lost 0 bases, and 21 bases lay in between. CDR3 bases: TGTGCCAGCAGAGAGCGACAGAACGACCCGAGAGCCAAAAACATTCAGTACTTC. Amino acid sequence: CASRERQNDPRAKNIQYF.

This clonotype has a handful of counts. CDR3 sequence: CASSEQIQSDTQYF. The DNA for the CDR3 is TGCGCCAGCAGTGAGCAGATCCAGTCGGATACGCAGTATTTT. The chain is built from TRBV10-1 and TRBJ2-3; no clear D gene. CDR3 length: 14 residues. V dropped 2 bases and J dropped 6 bases, with 12 bases sitting between them. Germline V CDR1 and CDR2: WNHNN, SYGVQD (reference sequence).

This clonotype was seen a handful of times. The CDR3 DNA reads TGTGCCAGCAGCCGGGTCTCACGCACAGATACGCAGTATTTT. Protein: CASSRVSRTDTQYF. This chain uses TRBV25-1 with TRBJ2-3; no firm D call. The V and J ends lost 6 bases and 1 base respectively, with 11 bases between them. Germline CDR1 is MGHDK and CDR2 is SYGVNS. The CDR3 sequence is 14 residues long. The full variable domain, in which reference TRBV25-1 and TRBJ2-3 provide the parts outside the CDR3, is EADIYQTPRYLVIGTGKKITLECSQTMGHDKMYWYQQDPGMELHLIHYSYGVNSTEKGDLSSESTVSRIRTEHFPLTLESARPSHTSQYLCASSRVSRTDTQYFGPGTRLTVL.

The table lists this clonotype with a few counts. V gene TRBV29-1 combines with J gene TRBJ2-1, with 8 nucleotides matching TRBD2. With 6 bases clipped from V and 5 bases from J, the junction kept 9 bases outside the gene matches. CDR3 size: 14 residues. Looked up from germline, CDR1 is SQVTM and CDR2 is ANQGSEA. The CDR3 spells CSVDDWRGDNEQFF. As DNA, the CDR3 is TGCAGCGTCGACGACTGGCGGGGGGACAATGAGCAGTTCTTC.

V gene TRBV30 combines with J gene TRBJ2-2; D is undetermined. The V gene's germline CDR1 is GTSNPN and CDR2 SVGIG (reference sequence). Trimming took off 4 bases at V and 5 bases at J, with 11 bases between the two ends. The CDR3 sequence is 13 residues long. The CDR3 DNA sequence: TGTGCCTGGACCCCCGTTGGGACCGGGGAGCTGTTTTTT. Translating gives CAWTPVGTGELFF.

The CDR3 coding sequence is TGCGCCAGCAGCCCTTTCGGGACAGACTACAATGAGCAGTTCTTC. Its translation: CASSPFGTDYNEQFF. This chain uses TRBV4-3 with TRBJ2-1; TRBD1 matches at 7 bases. Germline V CDR1 and CDR2: LGHNA, YSLEER. V trimming: 4 bases; J trimming: 3 bases; junction bases outside the gene matches: 6. CDR3 length: 15 amino acids.

For the CDR3, the DNA is TGCAGTGCTGGTGGACTAGCGCCTCGACAAGAGACCCAGTACTTC. Translated: CSAGGLAPRQETQYF. J is TRBJ2-5 and V is TRBV20-1, with 9 bases matching TRBD2. The CDR3 has 15 amino acids. Losses at the gene ends were 5 bases for V and 2 bases for J; bases not matched to a gene: 9. Germline V gene lookup returns CDR1 DFQATT and CDR2 SNEGSKA (reference sequence).

CDR3 in DNA: TGTGCCAGCAGCTTAGCTAGCGGCTCCCGGGACAATGAGCAGTTCTTC. Translated, it gives CASSLASGSRDNEQFF. The rearrangement uses TRBV11-3 and TRBJ2-1; 7 bases fit TRBD2. The J segment lost 5 bases and the V segment lost 1 base, leaving 8 bases of the junction unmatched. CDR3 length: 16 amino acids. Germline V CDR1 and CDR2: SGHNT, YENEEA. Looking up the rest from reference TRBV11-3 and TRBJ2-1 gives the full variable domain: EAGVVQSPRYKIIEKKQPVAFWCNPISGHNTLYWYLQNLGQGPELLIRYENEEAVDDSQLPKDRFSAERLKGVDSTLKIQPAELGDSAVYLCASSLASGSRDNEQFFGPGTRLTVL.

This clonotype was seen a handful of times. The chain has TRBV4-2 and TRBJ2-7; no reliable D call. Germline V gene sequence: CDR1 LGHNA, CDR2 YNFKEQ. The CDR3 runs to 16 residues. The ends were cut back, 3 bases at V and 4 bases at J, with 19 bases in the middle. The CDR3 DNA reads TGTGCCAGCAGCCACCTTCTAGGAAGTCTTCCTTACGAGCAGTACTTC. This translates into CASSHLLGSLPYEQYF.

The chain recombines TRBV4-3 with TRBJ1-2, with TRBD1 matching 7 bases. CDR1 is LGHNA and CDR2 is YSLEER in the germline V gene. The CDR3 sequence is 16 residues long. The ends lost 1 base at V and 4 bases at J; junction bases unmatched: 9. The CDR3 DNA is TGCGCCAGCAGCCAAGGAAGGATGTGGGACAGCTATGGCTACACCTTC. Its protein is CASSQGRMWDSYGYTF.

The CDR3 bases are TGTGCCACCAGTGACTCCGGGACAGGAGGGACCCAGTACTTC. Encoded protein: CATSDSGTGGTQYF. V gene TRBV24-1 combines with J gene TRBJ2-5; 8 bases align to TRBD1. The ends lost 4 bases at V and 7 bases at J; junction bases unmatched: 7. There are 14 residues in the CDR3. Germline V CDR1 and CDR2: KGHDR, SFDVKD.

The rearrangement uses TRBV10-3 and TRBJ2-7; 10 positions agree with TRBD1. This CDR3 has 12 amino acids. V dropped 10 bases and J dropped 5; count of bases not matched to a gene: 5. Germline V gene sequence: CDR1 ENHRY, CDR2 SYGVKD. This CDR3 reads CATRDRGNEQYF. The CDR3 coding sequence is TGTGCCACCCGGGACAGGGGAAACGAGCAGTACTTC.

The rearrangement uses TRBV20-1 and TRBJ1-1; D not resolved. Germline CDR1 is DFQATT and CDR2 is SNEGSKA (reference sequence). There are 15 residues in the CDR3. V was shortened by 3 bases and J by 3 bases, with 17 bases between the two germline ends. This CDR3 reads CSASGDTWGYTEAFF. For the CDR3, the DNA is TGCAGTGCTAGTGGGGATACGTGGGGTTACACTGAAGCTTTCTTT.

This clonotype was counted ten times or more. This sequence joins TRBV27 and TRBJ1-1, with D unresolved. This CDR3 comprises 13 residues. Germline V gene lookup returns CDR1 MNHEY and CDR2 SMNVEV (reference sequence). Trimming removed 5 bases at V and 5 bases at J, with 12 bases between. DNA of the CDR3: TGTGCCAGCAGTGCAGCTTATTGGACTGAAGCTTTCTTT. Translating gives CASSAAYWTEAFF.

This CDR3 is CASSFLTGANTEAFF. CDR3 DNA sequence: TGCGCCAGCAGCTTTCTGACAGGGGCGAACACTGAAGCTTTCTTT. The chain is built from TRBV5-1 and TRBJ1-1; 8 nucleotides agree with TRBD1. The CDR3 length is 15 residues. CDR1 SGHRS and CDR2 YFSETQ come from the germline V gene. Trimming at V came to 2 bases and at J to 1 base, leaving 4 bases not matched to a gene.

This chain connects TRBV29-1 to TRBJ2-1, with TRBD2 matching 8 bases. The CDR3 contains 14 residues. The germline CDR1 and CDR2 sequences are SQVTM and ANQGSEA. Trimming at V came to 7 bases and at J to 3 bases, leaving 8 bases not matched to a gene. This chain's CDR3 is CSGLAGSDYNEQFF. In nucleotides, the CDR3 is TGCAGCGGGTTAGCGGGGTCTGACTACAATGAGCAGTTCTTC.

A few counts support this clonotype. V usage is TRBV15 and J usage is TRBJ2-5; D might be TRBD1 (6 bases). The CDR3 totals 15 residues. V gave up 1 base and J gave up 2 bases, with 11 bases separating them. Looked up from germline, CDR1 is LNHNV and CDR2 is YYDKDF (reference sequence). The CDR3 loop is CATSRGGQYQETQYF. In nucleotides, the CDR3 is TGTGCCACCAGCAGAGGGGGGCAGTATCAAGAGACCCAGTACTTC.

This clonotype appeared many times. V usage is TRBV10-1 and J usage is TRBJ2-7; no definite D call. Germline CDR1 reads WNHNN; CDR2 reads SYGVQD (reference sequence). Deletions cut 4 bases from V and 0 bases from J, with 7 bases between. CDR3 length equals 13 residues. The chain's CDR3 is CASSAGVSYEQYF. CDR3 DNA sequence: TGCGCCAGCAGTGCGGGTGTCTCCTACGAGCAGTACTTC.

This clonotype was detected many times. The genes are TRBV12-3 or TRBV12-4 and TRBJ1-1; D is undetermined. V dropped 3 bases and J dropped 3 bases, with 8 bases sitting between them. The CDR3 consists of 13 residues. The CDR3 reads CASSLDVDTEAFF. The CDR3 DNA reads as TGTGCCAGCAGTTTGGACGTGGACACTGAAGCTTTCTTT.

The chain uses TRBV28 and TRBJ2-7; D perhaps matches TRBD2 (6 bases). This CDR3 region has 14 residues. Trimming removed 5 bases from V and 0 bases from J, with 11 bases in between. Germline V gives CDR1 MDHEN, CDR2 SYDVKM. The CDR3 sequence is CASSNPGLSYEQYF. As DNA, the CDR3 is TGTGCCAGCAGTAACCCGGGACTCTCCTACGAGCAGTACTTC.

This clonotype was seen more than once but under ten times. V is TRBV11-2 and J is TRBJ2-3, with TRBD2 matching over 14 bases. This CDR3 region has 15 residues. The germline gives CDR1 SGHAT, CDR2 FQNNGV. Trimming at V came to 5 bases and at J to 5 bases, leaving 3 bases not matched to a gene. CDR3 nucleotide sequence: TGTGCCAGCAGCCATGGACTAGCGGGGGGAGATACGCAGTATTTT. It translates to CASSHGLAGGDTQYF.